The 29 T cell receptor beta chains reported below all come from one sample, sequenced in a study of blood T cell repertoires in COVID-19. TCRdb's table, derived via immunoSEQ multiplex PCR, lists solely in-frame clones and lacks some. The sample carries a few hundred thousand clones, approximately 85% recorded once. Sequenced input: peripheral blood. The source is a woman in her 70s with acute or convalescent COVID-19.

The chain's CDR3 is CASRAGGSYEQYF. CDR3 nucleotide sequence: TGTGCCAGCAGGGCGGGGGGCTCCTACGAGCAGTACTTC. This chain joins TRBV25-1 and TRBJ2-7; TRBD2 matches at 8 bases. The CDR3 totals 13 residues. CDR1 and CDR2 (germline): MGHDK, SYGVNS. V shed 6 bases and J 0 bases; nucleotides not matched to a gene: 1.

The chain couples TRBV5-1 to TRBJ2-3; 9 nucleotides agree with TRBD2. V trimming: 4 bases; J trimming: 5 bases; junction bases outside the gene matches: 11. CDR1 and CDR2 from the germline V gene are SGHRS and YFSETQ. The CDR3 totals 16 residues. The CDR3 sequence is CASSPQGLAVGDTQYF. The CDR3 bases are TGCGCCAGCAGCCCCCAGGGACTAGCCGTGGGAGATACGCAGTATTTT.

V usage is TRBV9 and J usage is TRBJ1-1; 7 positions match TRBD1. The V segment lost 4 bases and the J segment 8 bases; nucleotides outside the gene matches: 5. The germline CDR1 and CDR2 sequences are SGDLS and YYNGEE. This CDR3 contains 12 residues. The DNA of the CDR3 is TGTGCCAGCAGCAAAAAGGACAGGGAAGCTTTCTTT. Amino acid sequence: CASSKKDREAFF.

This rearrangement joins TRBV6-5 to TRBJ2-7, with D hard to call. The V end was cut by 10 bases, the J end by 5 bases, with 24 bases between. The germline gives CDR1 MNHEY, CDR2 SVGAGI. The CDR3 covers 15 residues. The DNA of the CDR3 is TGTGCCACCTCACTCCGCCACGGGTCCTGGGACGAGCAGTACTTC. Protein: CATSLRHGSWDEQYF.

In regard to this clone: Other DNA variants within this sample encode the same CDR3. V gene TRBV18 combines with J gene TRBJ1-2; D is uncertain. V was trimmed by 0 bases and J by 1 base, leaving 3 bases between them. The V gene's germline CDR1 is KGHSH and CDR2 LQKENI. The CDR3 spans 13 residues. CDR3 amino acids: CASSPPGNYGYTF. CDR3 coding DNA: TGTGCCAGCTCACCACCCGGTAACTATGGCTACACCTTC.

The rearrangement uses TRBV28 and TRBJ1-2; a possible D gene is TRBD1 (5 bases). The CDR3 extends over 15 amino acids. V shed 5 bases and J shed 8 bases, with 21 bases lying between them. Germline CDR1 and CDR2: MDHEN and SYDVKM. The CDR3 nucleotides read TGTGCCAGCAGTCCCCAATCTCGCAGGGCTAACGGCTACACCTTC. The encoded protein is CASSPQSRRANGYTF.

The chain links TRBV7-6 to TRBJ2-3, with 13 bases identical to TRBD2. Germline V gene sequence: CDR1 SGHVS, CDR2 FNYEAQ. CDR3 length equals 16 residues. V lost 0 bases, J lost 4 bases, and 1 base stayed unmatched. CDR3 DNA: TGTGCCAGCAGCTTAGCACTAGCGGGGGGGGCAGATACGCAGTATTTT. Amino acids: CASSLALAGGADTQYF.

The J gene is TRBJ1-2, the V gene TRBV20-1; D not certain. The germline gives CDR1 DFQATT, CDR2 SNEGSKA (reference sequence). The CDR3 is 13 residues long. V lost 3 bases and J 3 bases, leaving 11 bases between the germline ends. The CDR3 sequence is CSASGGGYYGYTF. The CDR3, as DNA: TGCAGTGCTAGTGGAGGAGGGTACTATGGCTACACCTTC.

The chain uses TRBV15 and TRBJ2-3, with 9 positions matching TRBD2. The junction had 2 bases not matched to a gene; V was cut back by 1 base and J by 0 bases. CDR1 is LNHNV, CDR2 YYDKDF, per germline (reference sequence). The CDR3 runs to 16 residues. CDR3 loop: CATSRGGGASTDTQYF. The CDR3 coding sequence is TGTGCCACCAGCAGAGGCGGGGGGGCCAGCACAGATACGCAGTATTTT. The full variable domain, its missing parts supplied by reference TRBV15 and TRBJ2-3, is DAMVIQNPRYQVTQFGKPVTLSCSQTLNHNVMYWYQQKSSQAPKLLFHYYDKDFNNEADTPDNFQSRRPNTSFCFLDIRSPGLGDTAMYLCATSRGGGASTDTQYFGPGTRLTVL.

V and J are TRBV2 and TRBJ1-1; D possibly corresponds to TRBD1 (5 bases). There are 12 residues in the CDR3. Germline V gene lookup returns CDR1 SNHLY and CDR2 FYNNEI. Trimming shortened V by 7 bases and J by 0 bases, and 6 bases separated the two germline ends. CDR3 residues: CASKGLNTEAFF. DNA for the CDR3: TGTGCCAGCAAGGGGCTGAACACTGAAGCTTTCTTT. Full variable domain (rest looked up from reference TRBV2 and TRBJ1-1): EPEVTQTPSHQVTQMGQEVILRCVPISNHLYFYWYRQILGQKVEFLVSFYNNEISEKSEIFDDQFSVERPDGSNFTLKIRSTKLEDSAMYFCASKGLNTEAFFGQGTRLTVV.

This chain uses TRBV19 with TRBJ1-3; 7 positions agree with TRBD1. Germline CDR1 and CDR2: LNHDA and SQIVND (reference sequence). This CDR3 region has 16 residues. J was trimmed by 0 bases and V by 3 bases; bases with no gene match: 5. DNA for the CDR3: TGTGCCAGTAGTATTCGGACAGGAACCTCTGGAAACACCATATATTTT. As protein: CASSIRTGTSGNTIYF.

This clone is a singleton in its sample. This chain connects TRBV6-1 to TRBJ2-1; D is undetermined. The germline CDR1 and CDR2 sequences are MNHNS and SASEGT. Deletions cut 4 bases from V and 6 bases from J, with 19 bases between. The CDR3 runs 16 residues. The CDR3 loop reads CASSAGPAEYGNEQFF. CDR3 in DNA: TGTGCCAGCAGTGCTGGTCCGGCGGAATACGGCAATGAGCAGTTCTTC.

DNA for the CDR3: TGTGCCAGCAGTTACTTCGGCCGGACTAATAATTCACCCCTCCACTTT. Its translation is CASSYFGRTNNSPLHF. The chain joins TRBV6-5 to TRBJ1-6; D gene ambiguous. The germline gives CDR1 MNHEY, CDR2 SVGAGI. The CDR3 runs to 16 residues. V shed 1 base and J shed 5 bases, with 12 bases lying between them.

The chain links TRBV19 to TRBJ2-4; a weak D match, TRBD2 (6 bases). Germline V lookup: CDR1 LNHDA, CDR2 SQIVND (reference sequence). The germline V and J ends were trimmed by 1 base and 7 bases, with 8 bases remaining between them. This CDR3 has 13 amino acids. The CDR3 sequence: CASSIGRGNIQYF. The CDR3 DNA reads as TGTGCCAGTAGTATAGGTCGGGGGAACATTCAGTACTTC.

This clone has just a few counts. V is TRBV2 and J is TRBJ1-1; 10 nucleotides line up with TRBD1. Germline assignment: CDR1 SNHLY and CDR2 FYNNEI. Trimming took 6 bases from V and 3 from J; bases not matched to a gene: 13. The CDR3 loop spans 17 amino acids. The CDR3 region has the DNA TGTGCCAGCAGGGACTTCCGGGACAGGGGTTCGTACACTGAAGCTTTCTTT. Translated, it gives CASRDFRDRGSYTEAFF.

This chain links TRBV9 with TRBJ2-3, with D maybe TRBD2 (7 bases). This CDR3 is 15 amino acids long. V was trimmed by 7 bases and J by 3 bases, leaving 18 bases between them. Germline V lookup: CDR1 SGDLS, CDR2 YYNGEE. The CDR3 protein is CASHTSGGPTDTQYF. The CDR3 coding sequence is TGTGCCAGCCACACCTCGGGGGGCCCAACAGATACGCAGTATTTT.

The gene calls are TRBV2 and TRBJ2-7; 8 bases align to TRBD2. Germline V gene sequence: CDR1 SNHLY, CDR2 FYNNEI. Unmatched junction bases numbered 5, after V lost 5 bases and J lost 2 bases. This CDR3 has 14 residues. CDR3 bases: TGTGCCAGCAGTCCCCCCGGGGGGGCCTACGAGCAGTACTTC. Amino acids: CASSPPGGAYEQYF.

V gene TRBV4-1 combines with J gene TRBJ1-2; maybe TRBD1 (5 bases). CDR3 length: 16 amino acids. Trimming removed 0 bases at V and 3 bases at J, with 14 bases between. In germline, CDR1 is MGHRA, CDR2 YSYEKL. CDR3 in amino acids: CASSQDGAGTYYGYTF. CDR3 DNA sequence: TGCGCCAGCAGCCAAGACGGGGCAGGGACTTACTATGGCTACACCTTC.

The gene calls are TRBV27 and TRBJ2-7; 9 nucleotides agree with TRBD2. Germline lookup yields CDR1 MNHEY and CDR2 SMNVEV (reference sequence). This CDR3 is built from 13 residues. The ends lost 6 bases at V and 8 bases at J; junction bases unmatched: 8. CDR3: CASSLSGGGKQYF. DNA of the CDR3: TGTGCCAGCAGCCTTAGCGGGGGTGGGAAGCAGTACTTC.

The chain carries TRBV20-1 and TRBJ2-3; D not certain. V was cut by 3 bases and J by 2 bases, with 9 bases left in between. The CDR3 extends over 13 amino acids. Germline-derived CDR1 and CDR2 are DFQATT and SNEGSKA (reference sequence). As DNA, the CDR3 is TGCAGTGCTAGTGGTTACACCACAGATACGCAGTATTTT. This codes for CSASGYTTDTQYF.

The chain has TRBV6-6 and TRBJ1-1; D is ambiguous. The CDR3 has 14 amino acids. Per the germline V gene, CDR1 is MNHNY and CDR2 is SVGAGI (reference sequence). Trimming cost V 4 bases and J 2 bases, with 11 bases left between them. CDR3 loop: CASSFQTPNTEAFF. CDR3 nucleotide sequence: TGTGCCAGCAGTTTCCAGACACCAAACACTGAAGCTTTCTTT.

The V and J genes are TRBV4-1 and TRBJ1-1; D ambiguous. Germline V gene lookup returns CDR1 MGHRA and CDR2 YSYEKL. V was cut by 4 bases and J by 10 bases, with 19 bases left in between. The CDR3 extends over 14 amino acids. The CDR3 region is CASSRGVVRRAAFF. The CDR3 DNA reads TGCGCCAGCAGCCGCGGGGTGGTAAGACGCGCAGCTTTCTTT.

The rearrangement joins TRBV2 to TRBJ1-5, with TRBD1 as a possible D gene (6 bases). V was trimmed by 8 bases and J by 0 bases, leaving 11 bases between them. The CDR3 is 14 amino acids. Germline V lookup: CDR1 SNHLY, CDR2 FYNNEI. The CDR3 sequence: CASSDRNSNQPQHF. CDR3 DNA sequence: TGTGCCAGCTCTGACAGGAATAGCAATCAGCCCCAGCATTTT.

This rearrangement joins TRBV3-1 (or the pseudogene TRBV3-2) to TRBJ1-1; the D gene is possibly TRBD1 (6 bases). Germline CDR1 and CDR2: LGHDT and YNNKEL (reference sequence). Between the trimmed V and J ends, which lost 4 bases and 0 bases, there was a span of 9 bases. The CDR3 extends over 14 amino acids. The CDR3 spells CASSPGHMNTEAFF. Written as DNA, the CDR3 is TGTGCCAGCAGCCCGGGACATATGAACACTGAAGCTTTCTTT.

A word on this clone: This sample also contains other DNA sequences that code for the same CDR3. Here the CDR3 DNA reads TGCGCCAGCAGTGACGGACAGGGGGGCACAGATACGCAGTATTTT. This gives the protein CASSDGQGGTDTQYF. This rearrangement joins TRBV10-1 to TRBJ2-3; 10 nucleotides agree with TRBD1. Looked up from germline, CDR1 is WNHNN and CDR2 is SYGVQD (reference sequence). This CDR3 has 15 residues. The junction had 1 base not matched to a gene; V was cut back by 3 bases and J by 1 base.

This rearrangement joins TRBV5-1 to TRBJ2-7; unclear D gene. The CDR3 length is 11 residues. The V end lost 7 bases, the J end lost 1 base, and 6 bases lay between the germline ends. Germline CDR1 SGHRS, CDR2 YFSETQ. The CDR3 region is CASRGSYEQYF. DNA of the CDR3: TGCGCCAGCCGAGGTTCCTACGAGCAGTACTTC.

This chain joins TRBV5-4 and TRBJ2-2; perhaps TRBD2 as D (5 bases). Trimming left V 0 bases short and J 4 bases short, with 16 bases between. Germline CDR1 reads SGHNT; CDR2 reads YYREEE (reference sequence). This CDR3 has 17 amino acids. CDR3 protein: CASSLVGQFGGTGELFF. The CDR3 nucleotides read TGTGCCAGCAGCTTGGTGGGCCAGTTCGGAGGCACCGGGGAGCTGTTTTTT.

The gene calls are TRBV11-2 and TRBJ2-1, with D tentatively TRBD2 (6 bases). This CDR3 is 14 amino acids long. CDR1 and CDR2 (germline): SGHAT, FQNNGV. Trimming removed 7 bases from V and 5 bases from J, with 15 bases in between. The CDR3 is CASTREDRHNEQFF. Written as DNA, the CDR3 is TGTGCCAGCACCAGGGAGGATAGGCACAATGAGCAGTTCTTC.

V is TRBV5-5 and J is TRBJ1-4; D may be TRBD1 (6 bases). Per the germline V gene, CDR1 is SGHKS and CDR2 is YYEKEE (reference sequence). CDR3 size: 13 residues. Deletions cut 4 bases from V and 6 bases from J, with 10 bases between. The CDR3 is CASSLGGDEKLFF. DNA of the CDR3: TGTGCCAGCAGCCTTGGGGGCGATGAAAAACTGTTTTTT.